The 13 T cell receptor beta chains presented below share a single source sample, sequenced in a study of graft-versus-host responses after intestinal transplantation. Their antigen targets remain unknown. Measured with immunoSEQ multiplex PCR; TCRdb has only the in-frame clones, and not every one. The sample has almost 40,000 clones, roughly 96% seen once. The specimen was unstimulated CD8+ T cells sorted from spleen or lymph node cells, collected before transplant. The receptor set was obtained from a human donor who was the organ donor for an intestinal transplant.

This clone was detected once. The CDR3 sequence is CASSLGDNAYEQYF. CDR3 nucleotides: TGTGCCAGCAGCTTAGGGGACAACGCCTACGAGCAGTACTTC. The chain is built from TRBV7-6 and TRBJ2-7; weak D call: TRBD1 (6 bases). V dropped 1 base and J dropped 2 bases, with 9 bases sitting between them. CDR1 and CDR2 from the germline V gene are SGHVS and FNYEAQ. The CDR3 is 14 residues long.

The rearrangement uses TRBV11-3 and TRBJ2-7; D is possibly TRBD2 (6 bases). The CDR3 extends over 16 amino acids. CDR1 SGHNT and CDR2 YENEEA come from the germline V gene. V lost 5 bases, J lost 0 bases, and 17 bases lay in between. CDR3 in amino acids: CASSPRGREHSYEQYF. The CDR3 coding sequence is TGTGCCAGCAGCCCGCGGGGCAGAGAGCACTCCTACGAGCAGTACTTC.

The CDR3 reads CASSSPYRDRGPPPYNEQFF. CDR3 nucleotides: TGTGCCAGCAGTTCTCCCTACCGGGACAGGGGGCCCCCGCCCTACAATGAGCAGTTCTTC. The V gene is TRBV28, the J gene TRBJ2-1; 12 bases map to TRBD1. V lost 4 bases and J lost 2; bases outside the gene matches: 15. Germline loops: CDR1 MDHEN, CDR2 SYDVKM. The CDR3 consists of 20 residues.

The chain carries TRBV11-2 and TRBJ2-7, with D hard to call. Germline V lookup: CDR1 SGHAT, CDR2 FQNNGV. The V end was cut by 0 bases, the J end by 0 bases, with 6 bases between. CDR3 length: 14 residues. In nucleotides, the CDR3 is TGTGCCAGCAGCTTAGATCCCGGCTCCTACGAGCAGTACTTC. Its translation: CASSLDPGSYEQYF. The full variable domain, with the rest looked up from reference TRBV11-2 and TRBJ2-7, is EAGVAQSPRYKIIEKRQSVAFWCNPISGHATLYWYQQILGQGPKLLIQFQNNGVVDDSQLPKDRFSAERLKGVDSTLKIQPAKLEDSAVYLCASSLDPGSYEQYFGPGTRLTVT.

V and J are TRBV27 and TRBJ1-1; the D gene is possibly TRBD1 (5 bases). The CDR3 consists of 14 residues. V lost 5 bases and J lost 5, with 15 bases in between. In germline, CDR1 is MNHEY, CDR2 SMNVEV (reference sequence). The DNA of the CDR3 is TGTGCCAGCAGTCTCCGGGGGGGAGGGACTGAAGCTTTCTTT. The encoded protein is CASSLRGGGTEAFF.

The CDR3 protein is CASSLDGDQPQHF. CDR3 nucleotides: TGTGCCAGCAGCTTGGACGGAGATCAGCCCCAGCATTTT. J is TRBJ1-5 and V is TRBV5-5, with D unclear. This CDR3 has 13 amino acids. The V end lost 0 bases, the J end lost 5 bases, and 6 bases lay between the germline ends. Germline V CDR1 and CDR2: SGHKS, YYEKEE (reference sequence).

This sequence joins TRBV2 and TRBJ1-1; the D is unclear. The V gene lost 1 base and the J gene lost 1 base, with 7 bases spanning the gap. Germline assignment: CDR1 SNHLY and CDR2 FYNNEI. This CDR3 comprises 14 residues. The CDR3 DNA reads as TGTGCCAGCAGTGAAGGAGAAAGGAACACTGAAGCTTTCTTT. Encoded protein: CASSEGERNTEAFF.

CDR3 amino acids: CASSFAAGPNYGYTF. The CDR3 bases are TGTGCCAGCAGCTTCGCGGCGGGCCCCAACTATGGCTACACCTTC. The gene calls are TRBV7-2 and TRBJ1-2; D not certain. Trimming took off 3 bases at V and 2 bases at J, with 13 bases between the two ends. This CDR3 has 15 residues. Germline CDR1 and CDR2: SGHTA and FQGNSA.

This sequence joins TRBV4-1 and TRBJ1-6, with 10 positions matching TRBD1. Unmatched junction bases numbered 3, after V lost 3 bases and J lost 7 bases. The CDR3 loop spans 15 amino acids. Germline-derived CDR1 and CDR2 are MGHRA and YSYEKL. In DNA form, the CDR3 reads TGCGCCAGCAGCCATTCGGACAGGGGGAATTCACCCCTCCACTTT. Translation: CASSHSDRGNSPLHF.

This chain joins TRBV7-8 and TRBJ2-5; tentative D call: TRBD2 (7 bases). The V end was cut by 5 bases, the J end by 5 bases, with 15 bases between. CDR1 and CDR2 from the germline V gene are SGHVS and FQNEAQ. There are 14 residues in the CDR3. The CDR3 region has the DNA TGTGCCAGCAGCCCGCCGGGGGGCCGGGAGACCCAGTACTTC. Protein sequence: CASSPPGGRETQYF.

The rearrangement joins TRBV15 to TRBJ1-5, with 8 bases that match TRBD1. The V and J ends lost 0 bases and 6 bases, in that order; junction bases with no gene match: 4. There are 15 residues in the CDR3. The germline V gene has CDR1 LNHNV and CDR2 YYDKDF (reference sequence). The CDR3 nucleotides are TGTGCCACCAGCAGAGATCTTACAGGGGGTCAGCCCCAGCATTTT. It yields the protein CATSRDLTGGQPQHF.

The chain links TRBV6-1 to TRBJ2-1, with 7 bases fitting TRBD1. The length of the CDR3 is 14 residues. Germline CDR1 MNHNS, CDR2 SASEGT. V was clipped by 5 bases and J by 2 bases; unmatched bases: 3. The CDR3 DNA is TGTGCCAGCAGTCGACAGGGCGCCTACAATGAGCAGTTCTTC. Translated, it gives CASSRQGAYNEQFF.

V usage is TRBV29-1 and J usage is TRBJ1-4, with D tentatively TRBD1 (5 bases). CDR1 and CDR2 from the germline V gene are SQVTM and ANQGSEA. The CDR3 is made up of 13 amino acids. The V gene lost 3 bases and the J gene lost 8 bases, with 13 bases spanning the gap. The CDR3 loop is CSVDPGMGEKLFF. CDR3 in DNA: TGCAGCGTTGACCCAGGGATGGGGGAAAAACTGTTTTTT. The whole variable domain, remainder taken from reference TRBV29-1 and TRBJ1-4, is SAVISQKPSRDICQRGTSLTIQCQVDSQVTMMFWYRQQPGQSLTLIATANQGSEATYESGFVIDKFPISRPNLTFSTLTVSNMSPEDSSIYLCSVDPGMGEKLFFGSGTQLSVL.